The 4 T cell receptor beta chains listed next were all sequenced from one sample in a study of molecular identifiers for immune sequencing clone quantification. TCRdb passed the PCR reads through MiXCR, listing each CDR3 protein once. The repertoire has 300,000 to 400,000 distinct CDR3 sequences, roughly 24% of them found once; the top ten carry 0.74%. Sequencing used naive CD8+ T cells from blood, with Jurkat cell RNA spiked in. Subset meaning: FACS-sorted CD8+CD4-CCR7+CD45RA+ naive T cells. These receptors originate from a human donor in good health. Some libraries in this study had Jurkat cell RNA spiked in.

This clonotype has ten or more counts. This rearrangement joins TRBV9 to TRBJ2-3; 7 nucleotides align to TRBD2. Germline V gene data show CDR1 as SGDLS and CDR2 as YYNGEE. The CDR3 covers 14 residues. The V segment lost 3 bases and the J segment 2 bases; nucleotides outside the gene matches: 3. CDR3 protein: CASSESGATDTQYF. The CDR3 nucleotides read TGTGCCAGCAGCGAGAGCGGGGCCACAGATACGCAGTATTTT.

About this clonotype itself: A much larger clone lies a single base off, so this may be a read error. This sequence joins TRBV27 and TRBJ1-1; D not certain. The CDR3 is made up of 15 amino acids. Germline V gives CDR1 MNHEY, CDR2 SMNVEV (reference sequence). The CDR3 DNA reads as TGTGCCAGCAGTTTAATAAACATACTGAACACTGACGCTTTCTTT. This sequence encodes CASSLINILNTDAFF.

This clonotype came up many times. The chain combines TRBV29-1 with TRBJ1-1, with no clear D. Germline CDR1 reads SQVTM; CDR2 reads ANQGSEA. The ends were cut back, 5 bases at V and 4 bases at J, with 8 bases in the middle. The CDR3 runs to 11 residues. CDR3 coding DNA: TGCAGCGTTAATTGGATCACTGAAGCTTTCTTT. Its protein is CSVNWITEAFF.

This clonotype came up a few times. The chain joins TRBV4-3 to TRBJ2-1, with 14 positions matching TRBD2. This CDR3 region has 17 residues. The trim removed 0 bases at V and 9 bases at J, leaving 7 bases unmatched. Germline values: CDR1 LGHNA, CDR2 YSLEER. CDR3 DNA: TGCGCCAGCAGCCAAGACGGATCGGGACTAGCGGGAGCTGAGCAGTTCTTC. It specifies CASSQDGSGLAGAEQFF.